The 23 T cell receptor beta chains given below trace back to one sample, sequenced in a study of blood T cell repertoires in COVID-19. Produced via immunoSEQ multiplex PCR; TCRdb's table is partial and in-frame only. Among under 250,000 clones, roughly nine tenths were seen once, and the ten largest hold 1.5% to 2%. The sample was peripheral blood. These receptors were collected from a woman aged 60-70 years who had recovered from COVID-19.

CDR3 nucleotides: TGTGCCAGCAGTAAAAGCTTACTAGCGGGGGATTACTACGAGCAGTACTTC. It encodes CASSKSLLAGDYYEQYF. This rearrangement joins TRBV6-2 or TRBV6-3 to TRBJ2-7; 11 nucleotides line up with TRBD2. V shed 5 bases, J shed 3 bases, and the junction held 12 bases outside the gene matches. Germline V CDR1 and CDR2: MNHEY, SVGEGT. The CDR3 spans 17 residues.

The chain uses TRBV3-1 (or the pseudogene TRBV3-2) and TRBJ1-5, with D unresolved. V was trimmed by 4 bases and J by 6 bases, leaving 10 bases between them. The CDR3 runs 13 residues. Looked up from germline, CDR1 is LGHDT and CDR2 is YNNKEL (reference sequence). The CDR3 loop is CASSPREGQPQHF. CDR3 DNA: TGTGCCAGCAGCCCCCGGGAAGGTCAGCCCCAGCATTTT.

The sample holds one count of this clone. V gene TRBV6-1 combines with J gene TRBJ2-3; weak D call: TRBD2 (5 bases). CDR1 and CDR2 (germline): MNHNS, SASEGT. The CDR3 extends over 16 amino acids. Trimming pared 4 bases from V and 2 bases from J, leaving 16 bases between. In nucleotides, the CDR3 is TGTGCCAGCAGTGGACTAAGTCCCCAAACCACAGATACGCAGTATTTT. Translating it yields CASSGLSPQTTDTQYF.

This clone occurred many times. The chain carries TRBV7-9 and TRBJ1-2; D not resolved. This CDR3 comprises 14 residues. The V gene's germline CDR1 is SEHNR and CDR2 FQNEAQ (reference sequence). V shed 6 bases and J shed 0 bases, with 11 bases lying between them. The CDR3 DNA reads as TGTGCCAGCAGGCAGCTGCGGACTAACTATGGCTACACCTTC. Translating gives CASRQLRTNYGYTF.

The chain joins TRBV6-5 to TRBJ2-3; 10 bases line up with TRBD2. This CDR3 comprises 16 residues. The germline V gene has CDR1 MNHEY and CDR2 SVGAGI. V lost 4 bases to trimming and J lost 4 bases; unmatched junction nucleotides: 8. The CDR3 sequence: CASSWGTSGVADTQYF. CDR3 sequence (DNA): TGTGCCAGCAGTTGGGGTACTAGCGGGGTGGCAGATACGCAGTATTTT.

The V call is TRBV6-1, the J call TRBJ2-1; weak D call: TRBD2 (6 bases). Germline V gives CDR1 MNHNS, CDR2 SASEGT. The CDR3 is made up of 14 amino acids. Trimming removed 2 bases from V and 15 bases from J, with 20 bases in between. The CDR3 is CASSERGQRATGFF. The CDR3 DNA reads as TGTGCCAGCAGTGAAAGGGGTCAGCGGGCCACGGGGTTCTTC.

V and J are TRBV19 and TRBJ2-4; 8 bases match TRBD1. The V and J ends lost 9 bases and 3 bases, in that order; junction bases with no gene match: 13. This CDR3 has 16 amino acids. Germline CDR1 is LNHDA and CDR2 is SQIVND (reference sequence). Written as DNA, the CDR3 is TGTGCCAGCGCCTTCGTAAAGACAGGGGACAAAAACATTCAGTACTTC. Protein sequence: CASAFVKTGDKNIQYF.

The CDR3 DNA sequence: TGTGCCAGCCCGAAGGGGGGGCAGGAAAACAATGAGCAGTTCTTC. Its translation: CASPKGGQENNEQFF. The gene calls are TRBV6-5 and TRBJ2-1, with D possibly TRBD2 on 7 matching bases. Germline V gene lookup returns CDR1 MNHEY and CDR2 SVGAGI. The V gene lost 8 bases and the J gene lost 5 bases, with 19 bases spanning the gap. The CDR3 spans 15 residues.

The V and J genes are TRBV19 and TRBJ2-7, with a tentative D call TRBD1 (6 bases). Germline V gene lookup returns CDR1 LNHDA and CDR2 SQIVND (reference sequence). The CDR3 extends over 13 amino acids. V lost 7 bases, J lost 0 bases, and 10 bases lay in between. CDR3 DNA sequence: TGTGCCAGTACCACAGGGAGCTCCTACGAGCAGTACTTC. It codes for CASTTGSSYEQYF.

The chain employs TRBV4-3 and TRBJ2-7, with 10 bases fitting TRBD1. CDR1 and CDR2 from the germline V gene are LGHNA and YSLEER. J lost 7 bases, V lost 0 bases, and 6 bases had no gene match. The CDR3 extends over 15 amino acids. The CDR3 region is CASSQDGQGGREQYF. The DNA of the CDR3 is TGCGCCAGCAGCCAAGATGGACAGGGGGGAAGGGAGCAGTACTTC.

The chain joins TRBV7-3 to TRBJ2-3; no clear D gene. Germline V lookup: CDR1 SGHTA, CDR2 FQGTGA. V lost 1 base and J 4 bases, leaving 9 bases between the germline ends. CDR3 length: 14 residues. The CDR3: CASSLNPTADTQYF. In nucleotides, the CDR3 is TGTGCCAGCAGCTTAAATCCGACTGCAGATACGCAGTATTTT.

Concerning this clone: Relative to the germline gene, one junction end is altered; a read error may explain this. The chain joins TRBV7-2 to TRBJ2-3; the match to TRBD2 covers 11 bases. This CDR3 spans 16 amino acids. Germline-derived CDR1 and CDR2 are SGHTA and FQGNSA. The CDR3 loop reads CASRLAGGPSTDTQYF. CDR3 coding DNA: TGTGCCAGCAGGTTAGCGGGGGGGCCTAGCACAGATACGCAGTATTTT.

The V call is TRBV19, the J call TRBJ2-2; 10 positions match TRBD1. V shed 4 bases, J shed 6 bases, and the junction held 5 bases outside the gene matches. Germline V lookup: CDR1 LNHDA, CDR2 SQIVND (reference sequence). CDR3 length: 15 amino acids. The CDR3 DNA is TGTGCCAGTAGTAGCCCCGGGACAGGGGCCGGGGAGCTGTTTTTT. This translates into CASSSPGTGAGELFF.

The V and J genes are TRBV28 and TRBJ1-3; possible D gene TRBD1, 6 bases. Trimming cost V 5 bases and J 1 base, with 15 bases left between them. CDR1 is MDHEN and CDR2 is SYDVKM in the germline V gene. The CDR3 is 16 amino acids. The chain's CDR3 is CASSPTGYQSGNTIYF. The CDR3 nucleotides read TGTGCCAGCAGTCCCACAGGGTATCAATCTGGAAACACCATATATTTT.

The chain combines TRBV14 with TRBJ2-5; D is ambiguous. The germline gives CDR1 SGHDN, CDR2 FVKESK. V lost 4 bases to trimming and J lost 2 bases, with 8 bases between them. This CDR3 is built from 13 residues. CDR3 in DNA: TGTGCCAGCAGCCCTTCCCTACAAGAGACCCAGTACTTC. Its protein product is CASSPSLQETQYF.

The chain has TRBV4-2 and TRBJ2-7; D gene uncertain. Trimming pared 1 base from V and 6 bases from J, leaving 10 bases between. Germline CDR1 LGHNA, CDR2 YNFKEQ. The CDR3 extends over 13 amino acids. CDR3 in amino acids: CASSQVAEREQYF. The DNA for the CDR3 is TGTGCCAGCAGCCAAGTGGCGGAGCGCGAGCAGTACTTC.

The gene calls are TRBV6-5 and TRBJ1-6; 8 bases map to TRBD1. V trimming: 5 bases; J trimming: 3 bases; junction bases outside the gene matches: 3. There are 15 residues in the CDR3. Looked up from germline, CDR1 is MNHEY and CDR2 is SVGAGI. In DNA, the CDR3 is TGTGCCAGCAGTCCGGACAGGGACTATAATTCACCCCTCCACTTT. This codes for CASSPDRDYNSPLHF.

The chain couples TRBV6-5 to TRBJ2-5; 11 nucleotides align to TRBD2. This CDR3 has 15 residues. The V gene's germline CDR1 is MNHEY and CDR2 SVGAGI. Trimming at V came to 6 bases and at J to 2 bases, leaving 5 bases not matched to a gene. The CDR3 is CASRQTSGVQETQYF. The CDR3 coding sequence is TGTGCCAGCAGGCAGACTAGCGGGGTTCAAGAGACCCAGTACTTC.

The chain uses TRBV3-1 (or the pseudogene TRBV3-2) and TRBJ2-5; D not certain. V was shortened by 1 base and J by 2 bases, with 8 bases between the two germline ends. Germline V gives CDR1 LGHDT, CDR2 YNNKEL (reference sequence). The CDR3 contains 14 residues. CDR3 loop: CASSQANRQETQYF. DNA of the CDR3: TGTGCCAGCAGCCAAGCCAACAGACAAGAGACCCAGTACTTC.

V and J are TRBV7-9 and TRBJ1-2; 7 nucleotides line up with TRBD1. CDR1 and CDR2 from the germline V gene are SEHNR and FQNEAQ (reference sequence). This CDR3 is 15 amino acids long. J lost 4 bases, V lost 3 bases, and 8 bases had no gene match. CDR3 protein: CASSFSPGGVYGYTF. The CDR3 DNA reads as TGTGCCAGCAGCTTCTCTCCAGGGGGAGTCTATGGCTACACCTTC. The variable domain in full, with the rest retrieved from reference TRBV7-9 and TRBJ1-2, is DTGVSQNPRHKITKRGQNVTFRCDPISEHNRLYWYRQTLGQGPEFLTYFQNEAQLEKSRLLSDRFSAERPKGSFSTLEIQRTEQGDSAMYLCASSFSPGGVYGYTFGSGTRLTVV.

The chain links TRBV7-2 to TRBJ1-5; 8 bases align to TRBD1. Germline CDR1 and CDR2: SGHTA and FQGNSA. The CDR3 is 16 residues long. After removal of 6 bases from V and 9 bases from J, the junction contained 16 bases not matched to a gene. The CDR3 reads CASSSTTGAEMRPQHF. The CDR3 DNA sequence: TGTGCCAGCAGTTCTACGACAGGGGCGGAAATGCGGCCCCAGCATTTT. Using reference TRBV7-2 and TRBJ1-5 for the parts outside the CDR3, the full variable domain is GAGVSQSPSNKVTEKGKDVELRCDPISGHTALYWYRQSLGQGLEFLIYFQGNSAPDKSGLPSDRFSAERTGGSVSTLTIQRTQQEDSAVYLCASSSTTGAEMRPQHFGDGTRLSIL.

The V and J genes are TRBV28 and TRBJ1-6; 8 bases fit TRBD1. CDR1 and CDR2 (germline): MDHEN, SYDVKM. CDR3 length: 16 amino acids. Germline trimming cut 3 bases from V and 2 bases from J; bases unmatched to any gene: 3. The CDR3 nucleotides read TGTGCCAGCAGTTTTGGGACAGGTCCCTATAATTCACCCCTCCACTTT. Its protein product is CASSFGTGPYNSPLHF.

The CDR3 sequence: CASDSGGGTEAFF. For the CDR3, the DNA is TGTGCCAGTGATAGCGGGGGCGGCACTGAAGCTTTCTTT. The chain is built from TRBV9 and TRBJ1-1; D is perhaps TRBD1 (6 bases). Deletions cut 8 bases from V and 4 bases from J, with 15 bases between. This CDR3 spans 13 amino acids. Germline-derived CDR1 and CDR2 are SGDLS and YYNGEE.